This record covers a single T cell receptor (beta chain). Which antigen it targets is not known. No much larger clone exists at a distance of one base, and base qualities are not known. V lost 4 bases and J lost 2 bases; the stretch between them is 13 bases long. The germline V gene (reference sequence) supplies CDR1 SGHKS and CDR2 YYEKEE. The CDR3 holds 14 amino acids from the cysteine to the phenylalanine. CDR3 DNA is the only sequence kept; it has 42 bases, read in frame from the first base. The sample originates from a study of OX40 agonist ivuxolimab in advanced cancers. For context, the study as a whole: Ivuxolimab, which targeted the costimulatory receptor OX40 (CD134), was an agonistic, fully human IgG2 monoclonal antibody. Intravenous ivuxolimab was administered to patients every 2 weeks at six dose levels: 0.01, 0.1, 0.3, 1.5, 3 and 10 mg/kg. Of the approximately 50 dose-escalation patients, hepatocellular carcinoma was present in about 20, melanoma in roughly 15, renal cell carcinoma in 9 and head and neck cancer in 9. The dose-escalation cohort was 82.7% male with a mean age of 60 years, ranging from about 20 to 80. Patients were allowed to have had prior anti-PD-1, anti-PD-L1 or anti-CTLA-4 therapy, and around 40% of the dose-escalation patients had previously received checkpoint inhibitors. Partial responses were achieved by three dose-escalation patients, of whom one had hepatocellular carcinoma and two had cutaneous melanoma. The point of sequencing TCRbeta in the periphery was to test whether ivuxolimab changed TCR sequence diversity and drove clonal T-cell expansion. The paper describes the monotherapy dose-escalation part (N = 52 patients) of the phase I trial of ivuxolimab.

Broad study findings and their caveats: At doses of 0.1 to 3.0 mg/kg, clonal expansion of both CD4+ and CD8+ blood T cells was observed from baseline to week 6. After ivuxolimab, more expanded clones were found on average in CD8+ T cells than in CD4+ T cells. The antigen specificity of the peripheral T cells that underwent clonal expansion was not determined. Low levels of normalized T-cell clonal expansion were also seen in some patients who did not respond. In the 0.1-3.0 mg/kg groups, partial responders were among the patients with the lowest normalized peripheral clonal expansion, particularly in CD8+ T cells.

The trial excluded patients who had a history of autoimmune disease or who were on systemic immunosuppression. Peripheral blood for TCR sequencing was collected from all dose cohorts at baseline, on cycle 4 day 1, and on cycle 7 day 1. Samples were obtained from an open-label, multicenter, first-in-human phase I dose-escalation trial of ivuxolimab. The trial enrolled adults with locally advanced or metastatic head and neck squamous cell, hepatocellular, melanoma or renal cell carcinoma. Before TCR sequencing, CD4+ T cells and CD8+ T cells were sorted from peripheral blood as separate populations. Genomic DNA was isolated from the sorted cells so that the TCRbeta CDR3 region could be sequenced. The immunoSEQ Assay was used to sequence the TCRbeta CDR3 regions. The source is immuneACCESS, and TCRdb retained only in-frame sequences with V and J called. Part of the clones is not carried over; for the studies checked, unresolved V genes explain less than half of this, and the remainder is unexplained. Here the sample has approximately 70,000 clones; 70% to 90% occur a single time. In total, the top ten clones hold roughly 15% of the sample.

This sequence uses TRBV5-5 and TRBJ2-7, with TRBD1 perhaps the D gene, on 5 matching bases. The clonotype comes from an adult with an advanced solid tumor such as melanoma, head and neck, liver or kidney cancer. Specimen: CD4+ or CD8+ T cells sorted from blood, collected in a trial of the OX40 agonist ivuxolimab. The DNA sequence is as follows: TGTGCCAGCAGCCATCCGTGGGGCACCTACGAGCAGTACTTC. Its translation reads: CASSHPWGTYEQYF.